Many counts were recorded for the clone carrying this TCR beta chain. With 6 bases removed from V and 8 bases from J, the gap between germline ends came to 7 bases. CDR1 is MNHNS, CDR2 SASEGT, per germline. The CDR3 contains 10 residues. This specimen belongs to a study of regulatory T cells in long-lasting Graves disease. CDR3-region Arm-PCR and iRepertoire HTBI primers produced the TCR beta libraries. MiXCR, run by TCRdb on the multiplex PCR reads, gives a single entry per CDR3 protein. The sample lists about 440,000 distinct CDR3 sequences, 15% occurring once. This sample's time point: newly diagnosed GD, antithyroid drugs for less than 3 months. TCR sequences were obtained from RNA taken from PBMCs. A further study also used this sample, focusing on T cells in Graves' hyperthyroidism and ophthalmopathy. This second study notes: Diagnoses used clinical symptoms, serum thyroxine and TRAb, thyroid ultrasound and orbital computed tomography. The TCR CDR3 was amplified in a first-round RT-PCR using the HTBI primer set.

This specimen was peripheral blood mononuclear cells (PBMCs), taken at new diagnosis, from a patient treated with antithyroid drugs. This TCR was recovered from a woman in her 30s with Graves disease. The chain links TRBV6-1 to TRBJ1-1, with D unresolved. The CDR3 bases are TGTGCCAGCAGAGGAAAAGAAGCTTTCTTT. Amino acids: CASRGKEAFF.